Reported below is one T cell receptor beta chain. There is no known antigen for this receptor. There are no base qualities to consult, and no much larger clone falls within one base. Reading from cysteine to phenylalanine, the CDR3 counts 13 amino acids. Left in the record is the CDR3 DNA by itself, 39 bases read in frame from the first base. V loses 4 bases, J loses 0 bases, and the germline ends lie 6 bases apart. The germline V gene (reference sequence) supplies CDR1 LNHNV and CDR2 YYDKDF. Library preparation was by the immunoSEQ multiplex PCR assay. The multiplex PCR relied on a mix of 60 forward primers for TCR Vbeta segments and 13 reverse primers for TCR Jbeta segments. The CDR3 region of rearranged TCR beta genes was amplified from genomic DNA with a multiplex PCR assay. On the Illumina HiSeq System, the amplified TCR beta libraries were sequenced as 87-base-pair reads. For the original study's pipeline: A later analysis counted some 80 million unique TCR beta chains across the 666 repertoires, and 10 million to 11 million of these chains were shared by at least two donors. To remove PCR and sequencing errors, raw reads were error-corrected and collapsed into unique sequences using a nearest-neighbor algorithm that merged closely related sequences. V, D and J gene segments were assigned by aligning CDR3 sequences to IMGT reference sequences. For a sequence to be retained, a match of at least six nucleotides to both a V gene segment and a J gene segment was required. A rearrangement counted as productive if the CDR3 had no stop codons and remained in frame with V and J, and every other rearrangement counted as non-productive. CDR3 was defined according to IMGT convention as the region running from the second conserved V-encoded cysteine to the conserved J-encoded phenylalanine. The earlier analysis of roughly 590 of the donors excluded sequences that lacked an unambiguous match to a single V gene segment. An earlier analysis of 500 to 700 of the donors classified V segments as functional when productive rearrangements were above 56.7% and as segregating when the standard deviation between donors was above 5%. A statistical classification framework was developed to diagnose cytomegalovirus status using the catalog of TCR beta chain sequences. V and J gene assignment, in a later analysis, came from comparing TCR nucleotide sequences with IMGT/GENE-DB human TR gene sequences. A later analysis assigned CDR3 sequences and most-parsimonious VDJ recombination scenarios with the TCRdist pipeline. In a later analysis, each TCR beta chain was defined by its CDR3 amino acid sequence together with its V-gene family, and reads without a unique V-gene family were excluded. In a later analysis, 500 to 700 highly shared, low-generation-probability nucleotide sequences were removed to address suspected cross-contamination and a sequencing artifact. A later analysis calculated a clonal expansion index for each public chain from normalized within-repertoire ranks of inferred template counts. In a later analysis, generation probabilities were computed with a VDJ recombination model fitted to out-of-frame rearrangements, and the resulting probabilities were checked against IGoR. Hypergeometric tests were used in a later analysis to score TCR-TCR, TCR-HLA and TCR-CMV co-occurrence, with a repertoire-size bias correction applied to the TCR pairs. To estimate false discovery rates, a later analysis permuted the HLA or CMV assignments 20 times. A later analysis grouped co-occurring TCRs with DBSCAN, adding TCRdist sequence similarity when clustering within HLA-allele-positive subsets. Repertoires with fewer than 30,000 or more than 120,000 public chains were left out of co-occurrence clustering, as were a handful of repertoires with anomalous nucleotide sharing. TCRdb took over this immuneACCESS table, retaining in-frame rearrangements with V and J assigned. Such tables are incomplete; in checked studies, under half of the missing clones stem from an unresolved V gene, and the remainder is unexplained. V and J calls and clone size are given by that table; D and trimming were obtained from the DNA. The sample table contains about 130,000 clones; only one count was recorded for less than 80% of them. The ten biggest clones cover approximately 3.9% of the sample.

The sample is drawn from a study of cytomegalovirus exposure and HLA in healthy donors (dated by TCRdb to between 2016 and 2019). For context, the study as a whole: In an earlier analysis of roughly 590 of the donors, approximately 300 Gb of sequence data and 120 million or so unique TCR beta sequences from 180 million or so T cells were reported. In a later genetic analysis, genome-wide SNP genotypes for about three fifths of the roughly 670 donors were used, and that subset was treated as a discovery cohort. Class I and class II HLA loci were covered by the typing at four-digit resolution. A later analysis re-examined previously published TCR beta repertoires from 610 or so donors and added high-resolution HLA genotyping to investigate patterns of TCR occurrence. The study profiled the T cell repertoires of more than 500 subjects by immunosequencing and related them to cytomegalovirus serostatus. Every discovery cohort repertoire had been produced on one sequencing platform. Along with the approximately 670-subject first cohort, a separate validation cohort of 120 different subjects was used. Donor age, sex, ethnicity and CMV serostatus were compiled together with the repertoire data. Across 300 to 400 genotyped donors of the cohort, an average of about 220,000 unique TCR beta nucleotide sequences per donor were sequenced, and about a sixth of those sequences were non-productive. High-throughput TCR immunosequencing, statistical association of individual TCRs with disease status, and machine learning were combined to predict cytomegalovirus infection status. An early release covering roughly 600 HLA-typed donors comprised about 300 gigabases of sequencing data and roughly 85 million unique TCR sequences. Typing coverage varied by locus: about 620-640 donors for A, B, C, DRB1 and DQB1; approximately 560 for DQA1; about 600 for DPA1; approximately 450 for DPB1. Rather than using new phenotypic data, the later analysis identified candidate immune exposures from TCR beta sequences and from how often those sequences occurred across donors. The study was designed to test whether signatures of past pathogen exposure could be identified by cataloging public T cell receptors. About 5 DR-DQ haplotypes were handled as single units for association and clustering, since linkage in the cohort was strong. An earlier analysis of several hundred of the donors applied high-throughput TCR beta sequencing to assess whether each TCR beta V gene segment acted as functional or pseudogenic. Of the approximately 370 genotyped donors, 65% to 90% were placed in the genetic ancestry cluster associated with self-reported Caucasian donors. What the study reported, not specific to this receptor: Some IMGT-functional V segments, including TRBV6-2 and TRBV6-3, could not be distinguished by the 87-base-pair reads and were therefore excluded. The classifier was reported to diagnose cytomegalovirus status with high specificity and sensitivity in both the original and validation cohorts. Broadly in line with IMGT annotations, most TCR beta V segments showed up in productive rearrangements about 87% or about 30% of the time in an earlier analysis of 450 to 750 of the donors. Correlated functional status among segregating V segments might be attributable to linkage disequilibrium, but an unknown experimental factor could not be ruled out. A total of 150 to 200 TCR beta chains were listed by the study as associated with cytomegalovirus. A later analysis found that TCR association rates varied across HLA loci, with DRB1 alleles showing the most associated TCRs and HLA-C alleles the fewest. The authors suggested that the approach could potentially be generalized to other disease states and immunological phenotypes. A further reported finding was that TCR beta sequences accurately predicted the HLA-A and HLA-B alleles for most subjects in the first cohort. Because counts were too low, 15 to 20 rarely observed V segments, including chromosome 9 orphons, were excluded from the earlier analysis of about 500 of the donors. In a later analysis, HLA-associated TCR beta chains were found to be more clonally expanded and to have lower generation probabilities than equally common non-associated chains. The sequencing pipeline was judged likely to have produced a cluster of highly shared sequence variants as a technical artifact. Roughly uniform sequencing depth across donors was assumed in presence/absence analyses, although this assumption may not hold. For the cohort, immune exposure information was limited to CMV serostatus. When HLA alleles, especially DR and DQ, strongly co-occurred, TCR associations were difficult to assign to individual alleles. V-gene and J-gene trimming of TCR beta chains was associated with a missense DCLRE1C variant in a later genetic analysis, and the association was replicated in an independent cohort. Most TCR sequences were seen in very few donors, while some public TCRs were found in many individuals. Several of the top co-occurrence clusters appeared to be linked to parvovirus B19, influenza, CMV and Epstein-Barr virus, according to a later analysis. In a later analysis, around 15,000 TCR beta sequences were associated with specific HLA alleles at a false discovery rate of 0.05. Three of the identified cytomegalovirus-associated TCR beta chains were confirmed in vitro to be specific for cytomegalovirus antigens. Compared with the roughly 720-donor mean, donors in an Asian-associated ancestry cluster had fewer N-insertions in productive TCRs, according to a later genetic analysis. HLA typing was unavailable for some donors at each locus, so association tests used only the typed subset. In a later analysis, most CMV-associated TCR beta chains were found to appear HLA-restricted, with HLA associations seemingly driven largely by CMV exposure. This cohort had only TCR beta chains sequenced, and the lack of alpha or paired-chain data limited which features could be detected.

The cohort was made up of roughly 670 healthy bone marrow donors. All cohort members were sampled while nominally healthy, although unrecorded immune exposures were likely present. The donor was CMV seropositive and belonged to the group of more than 250 seropositive cohort members. A peripheral blood sample was collected from each donor, and TCR beta sequencing was performed on peripheral blood mononuclear cells. Genomic DNA was extracted from the blood cell samples with the Qiagen DNeasy Blood Extraction Kit. The sequence was collected from a man between 50 and 59 years old in good health and CMV-seropositive. The chain is assembled from TRBV15 and TRBJ1-1; TRBD1 might be the D gene, on 5 matching bases. The specimen sequenced was PBMCs. The nucleotides are TGTGCCACCAGCAAGACAGTGAACACTGAAGCTTTCTTT. This codes for CATSKTVNTEAFF.